This T cell receptor (beta chain) is drawn from a study of T-cell memory formation after mild COVID-19. Background on the study: The TCR clusters were mostly specific to one donor. The study's findings and limits: The authors left the SARS-CoV-2 specificity of second-wave clones peaking on day 37 unconfirmed. The main location of contracting CD4+ clones was CM and EM, and that of contracting CD8+ clones was EMRA. The study detected some responding clones in pre-infection memory, suggesting cross-reactive memory joined.

TCRdb reprocessed the 5' RACE reads via MiXCR and lists one record per CDR3 protein. This table holds about 350,000 distinct CDR3 sequences, around 15% found once. J lost 8 bases, V lost 0 bases, and 8 bases had no gene match. Germline V CDR1 and CDR2: SGHRS, YFSETQ. The CDR3 has 15 amino acids. Worth noting for this clonotype: No antigen is known for it.

The receptor was isolated from a young man who had mild COVID-19 (a few samples of this study predate the infection). Cell type and time point are not known. The sample comprised PBMCs or a T cell subset sorted from them (not recorded which). V gene TRBV5-1 combines with J gene TRBJ2-1; TRBD2 matches 7 bases. Here the CDR3 DNA reads TGCGCCAGCAGCTTGGTAGGTCGGGAGGTACATGAGCAGTTCTTC. Translated, it gives CASSLVGREVHEQFF.